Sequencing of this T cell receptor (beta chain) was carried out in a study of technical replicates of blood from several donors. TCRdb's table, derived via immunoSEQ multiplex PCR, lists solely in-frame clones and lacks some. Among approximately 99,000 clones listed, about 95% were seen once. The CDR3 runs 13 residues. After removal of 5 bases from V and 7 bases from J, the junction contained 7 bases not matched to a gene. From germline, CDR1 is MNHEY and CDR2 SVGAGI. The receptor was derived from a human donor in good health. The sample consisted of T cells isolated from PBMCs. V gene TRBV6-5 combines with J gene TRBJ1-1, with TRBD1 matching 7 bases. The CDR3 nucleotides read TGTGCCAGCAGTGTAGACAGGGCCGTTGAAGCTTTCTTT. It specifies CASSVDRAVEAFF.